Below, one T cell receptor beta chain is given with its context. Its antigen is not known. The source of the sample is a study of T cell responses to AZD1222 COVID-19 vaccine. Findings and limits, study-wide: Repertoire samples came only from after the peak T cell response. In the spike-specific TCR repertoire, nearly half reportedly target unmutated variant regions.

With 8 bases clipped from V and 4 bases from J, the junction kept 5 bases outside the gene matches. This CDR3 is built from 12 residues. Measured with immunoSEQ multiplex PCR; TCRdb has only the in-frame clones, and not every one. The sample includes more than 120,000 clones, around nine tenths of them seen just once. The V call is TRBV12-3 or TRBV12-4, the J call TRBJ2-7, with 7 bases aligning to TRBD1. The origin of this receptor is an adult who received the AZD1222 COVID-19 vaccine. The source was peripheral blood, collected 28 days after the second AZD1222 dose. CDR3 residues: CASGNRGYEQYF. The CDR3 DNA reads TGTGCCAGCGGAAACAGGGGTTACGAGCAGTACTTC.